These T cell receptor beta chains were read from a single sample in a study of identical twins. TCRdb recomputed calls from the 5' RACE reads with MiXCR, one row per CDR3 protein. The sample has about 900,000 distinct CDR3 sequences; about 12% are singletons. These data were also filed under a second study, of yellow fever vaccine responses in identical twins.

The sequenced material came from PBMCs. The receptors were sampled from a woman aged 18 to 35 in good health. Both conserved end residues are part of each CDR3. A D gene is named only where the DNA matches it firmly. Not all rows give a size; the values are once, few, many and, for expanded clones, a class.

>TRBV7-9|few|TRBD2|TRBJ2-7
TGTGCCAGCAGCTCCGGACTAGCGGCAGTCTACGAGCAGTACTTC
CASSSGLAAVYEQYF
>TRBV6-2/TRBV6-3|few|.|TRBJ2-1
TGTGCCAGCAGGCCACGACAGAGGAACTACAATGAGCAGTTCTTC
CASRPRQRNYNEQFF
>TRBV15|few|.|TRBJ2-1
TGTGCCACCAGCGGTTTCTCGGGCTCCTACAATGAGCAGTTCTTC
CATSGFSGSYNEQFF
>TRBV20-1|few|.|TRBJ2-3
TGCTGTGCTAGAGATTTTAGGCTAGCTAATGCAGATACGCAGTATTTT
CCARDFRLANADTQYF
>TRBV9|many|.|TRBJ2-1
TGTGCCAGCAGCGTCGCCTTCTCCTACAATGAGCAGTTCTTC
CASSVAFSYNEQFF
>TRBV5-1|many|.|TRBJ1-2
TGCGCCAGCAGCTTGGTTTCAGACTATGGCTACACCTTC
CASSLVSDYGYTF
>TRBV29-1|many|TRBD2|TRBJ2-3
TGCAGCGTTCATAGCGGGAGAAGCGCAGATACGCAGTATTTT
CSVHSGRSADTQYF
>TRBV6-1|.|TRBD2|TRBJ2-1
TGTGCCAGCACCCGACTAGCGGGAGACTCCTCCTACAATGAGCAGTTCTTC
CASTRLAGDSSYNEQFF
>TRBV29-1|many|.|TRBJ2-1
TGCAGCGTTGTTCAGGGTTCCTACAATGAGCAGTTCTTC
CSVVQGSYNEQFF
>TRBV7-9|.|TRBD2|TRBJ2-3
TGTGCCAGCAGCCCCATTAAGCGGGATGATGGCACAGATACGCAGTATTTT
CASSPIKRDDGTDTQYF
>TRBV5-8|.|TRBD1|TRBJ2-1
TGTGCCAGCAGCCGAGACAGGGGGCAATACAATGAGCAGTTCTTC
CASSRDRGQYNEQFF
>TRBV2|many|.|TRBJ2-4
TGTGCCAGCAGCTCTAATGGACAGAAAAACATTCAGTACTTC
CASSSNGQKNIQYF
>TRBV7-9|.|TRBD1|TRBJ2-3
TGTGCCAGCAGCTTAGGACTGGGACAGGGGGCATCAGATACGCAGTATTTT
CASSLGLGQGASDTQYF
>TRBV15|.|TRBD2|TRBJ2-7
TGTGCCACCAGCAGAGATCCCCCGCGGGAGGCGAACTACGAGCAGTACTTC
CATSRDPPREANYEQYF
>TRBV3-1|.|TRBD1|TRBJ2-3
TGTGCCAGCAGCCAACGGACAGGGCCACCAGATACGCAGTATTTT
CASSQRTGPPDTQYF
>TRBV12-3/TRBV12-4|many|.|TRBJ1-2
TGTGCCAGCAGTTTCAGACAGCAAAACTATGGCTACACCTTC
CASSFRQQNYGYTF
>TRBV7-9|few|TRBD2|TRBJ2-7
TGTGCCAGCACTCCCTCGGGGAGGGCCACCTACGAGCAGTACTTC
CASTPSGRATYEQYF
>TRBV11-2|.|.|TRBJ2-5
TGTGCCAGCAGCCCAGTCACGGGGGGCTCCGAGACCCAGTACTTC
CASSPVTGGSETQYF
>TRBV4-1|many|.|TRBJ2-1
TGCGCCAGCAGCCCCACAAGAATTCAGGGGAGTGAGCAGTTCTTC
CASSPTRIQGSEQFF
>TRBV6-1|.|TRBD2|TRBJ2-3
TGTGCCAGCAGGGGAGCGGGAGGGTTGCCAGATACGCAGTATTTT
CASRGAGGLPDTQYF
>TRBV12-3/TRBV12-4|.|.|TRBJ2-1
TGTGCCAGCAGTTTCATTGCCACGGGAAATGAGCAGTTCTTC
CASSFIATGNEQFF
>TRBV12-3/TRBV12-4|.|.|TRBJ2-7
TGTGCCAGCAGTTTCGGGCCTACTGGGGAGCAGTACTTC
CASSFGPTGEQYF
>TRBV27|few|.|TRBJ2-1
TGTGCCAGCAGTTTATCGGACGTCAGCTCCTACAATGAGCAGTTCTTC
CASSLSDVSSYNEQFF
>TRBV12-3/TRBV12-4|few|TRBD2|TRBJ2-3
TGTGCCAGCACCGAAGTAGCGGGGGCTACTACGCAGTATTTT
CASTEVAGATTQYF
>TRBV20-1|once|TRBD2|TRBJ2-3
TGCTGTGTCCTCCTGGGACTAGCGGGGGGGCTTGGGACAGATACGCAGTATTTT
CCVLLGLAGGLGTDTQYF
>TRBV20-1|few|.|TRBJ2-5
TGCAGTGCCCCGCTAGCGCTGGGGGCCCAGTACTTC
CSAPLALGAQYF
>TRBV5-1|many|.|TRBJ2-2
TGCGCCAGCAGCTTGCCGGGGACGAGTAGGGACGGGGAGCTGTTTTTT
CASSLPGTSRDGELFF
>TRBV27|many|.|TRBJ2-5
TGTGCCAGCAGTTCTTTGGGGCGGATGCGGGCCCGACAAGAGACCCAGTACTTC
CASSSLGRMRARQETQYF
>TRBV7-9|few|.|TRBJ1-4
TGTGCCAGCATGGGTAATACTAATGAAAAACTGTTTTTT
CASMGNTNEKLFF
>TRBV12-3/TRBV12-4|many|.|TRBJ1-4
TGTGCCAGCAGCTGGGGGCGGAGGGACGAAAAACTGTTTTTT
CASSWGRRDEKLFF
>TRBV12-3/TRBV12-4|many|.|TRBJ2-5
TGTGCCAGCAGTTTAGACGGGGTGAGGACAGAGACCCAGTACTTC
CASSLDGVRTETQYF
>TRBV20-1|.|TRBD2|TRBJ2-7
TGCAGTGCTAGAGTCGCGGGAGTCCGGGAGCAGTACTTC
CSARVAGVREQYF